This paragraph covers one T cell receptor (beta chain) sequence. The antigen is unknown. This entry belongs to a study of T cells in Graves' hyperthyroidism and ophthalmopathy. Subjects with ophthalmopathy showed a Clinical Activity Score no lower than 3, a NOSPECS grade no lower than 4, and a duration shorter than 3 months. On the basis of clinical symptoms, serum thyroxine and TRAb, thyroid ultrasound and orbital computed tomography, diagnoses were made. Isolation of PBMCs was performed on around 10 ml fresh peripheral blood. The CDR3 has 16 residues. Germline CDR1 and CDR2: LGHNA and YNFKEQ. After removal of 0 bases from V and 3 bases from J, the junction contained 4 bases not matched to a gene. General study findings and limits: The model's output predicted ophthalmopathy at a median of about 6.5 months prior to onset.

Amplification of TCR beta CDR3 regions was performed using RNA transcripts as template. Researchers ran a first-round RT-PCR on the TCR CDR3 using the HTBI primer set. In TCRdb, the multiplex PCR reads were re-called with MiXCR into one record per CDR3 protein. The sample shows approximately 600,000 distinct CDR3 sequences, over 12% of them seen only once. The receptor's source is a woman aged 18 to 35 with Graves' ophthalmopathy. The material sequenced was blood. The genes are TRBV4-2 and TRBJ2-7; 11 bases are a match to TRBD1. CDR3 sequence: CASSQDTGTGGYEQYF. DNA of the CDR3: TGTGCCAGCAGCCAAGATACCGGGACAGGGGGCTACGAGCAGTACTTC.